The sequence of this TCR beta chain was determined in a study of shared clonotypes between healthy human individuals. General study points: Across a few donors, naive CD4 shared roughly 5.1%, naive CD8 under 4%, memory CD4 roughly 2.5%, memory CD8 0.4% to 0.5%.

Repertoires were generated with immunoSEQ multiplex PCR, while TCRdb's copy carries only in-frame clones and drops some. The sample lists 2 million to 2.5 million clones, 90% to 95% occurring once. Comment on this clone: The antigen is not known.

Germline V gene sequence: CDR1 SGHRS, CDR2 YFSETQ. V lost 7 bases and J lost 2, with 15 bases in between. The CDR3 contains 15 residues. Sequenced input: naive CD4+ T cells from PBMCs. Subset: CD45RA+ positively selected. This sequence joins TRBV5-1 and TRBJ2-2; either TRBD1 or TRBD2 may fit D (5 bases each). The TCR originated in a man aged 18 to 29 in good health. Some clones in this sample may be carry-over from other donors' samples. CDR3: CASGLGTINTGELFF. The CDR3 coding sequence is TGCGCCAGCGGTCTAGGGACCATCAACACCGGGGAGCTGTTTTTT.